These T cell receptor beta chains were read from a single sample in a study of cytomegalovirus exposure and HLA in healthy donors. Using immunoSEQ multiplex PCR, the repertoire was profiled, and TCRdb retains in-frame clones only, with some absent. The repertoire includes 150,000 to 200,000 clones, around 81% of them detected once, and approximately 2.3% sits in the top ten. Input material: PBMCs. The receptors stem from a man aged 30 to 45 in good health and CMV-seropositive. CDR3s include the opening cysteine and the closing phenylalanine or tryptophan.

J,V,CDR3
TRBJ1-2,TRBV28,CASRGRTGANYGYTF
TRBJ2-1,TRBV13,CASTLLMGGVPYNEQFF
TRBJ2-2,TRBV4-3,CASSQDTHGRATGELFF
TRBJ2-3,TRBV2,CASSGGSSTDTQYF
TRBJ2-4,TRBV10-3,CAISGAGGVRPNIQYF
TRBJ1-2,TRBV19,CASRPQGAYGYTF
TRBJ2-3,TRBV6-5,CASSFYLGADTQYF
TRBJ1-4,TRBV9,CASSPSDRAGEKLFF
TRBJ1-2,TRBV5-6,CASNFRQLDRLYGYTF
TRBJ2-7,TRBV6-4,CASSVTSGESYEQYF
TRBJ1-4,TRBV4-1,CASSQDRTQHRGEKLFF
TRBJ2-5,TRBV18,CASSPVEPRETQYF
TRBJ2-7,TRBV7-2,CASSWGVEQYF